The rows below give T cell receptor beta chains drawn from one sample of a study of blood T cell repertoires in COVID-19. Data came from immunoSEQ multiplex PCR; TCRdb stores just in-frame clones and leaves some out. The repertoire consists of a few hundred thousand clones, with about 88% occurring once and the leading ten covering approximately 1%. Source material: PBMCs or T cells enriched from blood (not recorded which). All receptors come from a woman in her twenties or thirties who had recovered from COVID-19. Both conserved end residues are trimmed from each CDR3. The D gene is left open where the match is weak. Not every row has a clone size; where given, it reads once, few, many or a size class.

>.|TRBV19|13|.
ARWGPSRDSYEQY
>.|TRBV27|11|.
ASRDKGFQPQH
>.|TRBV21-1|13|.
ASNSKRGKEQPQH
>.|TRBV10-3|11|.
ASRPSSDYGYT
>TRBD1|TRBV4-3|13|few
ASSQEGTGFQKLF
>TRBD1|TRBV5-6|13|.
ASSAAGQGFYEQF
>.|TRBV28|11|.
ASSIQDYYGYT
>TRBD1|TRBV6-6|14|.
ASSYQDRQGPYEQY
>.|TRBV24-1|11|.
ATSRTSTDTQY
>TRBD2|TRBV12-5|14|.
ASGRSGGAYTGELF
>TRBD2|TRBV12-5|12|.
ASGFGGGQETQY
>.|TRBV28|12|.
ASSLGIGGEKLF
>.|TRBV3-1/TRBV3-2|14|.
ASSWQGMAGANVLT
>TRBD2|TRBV5-4|14|.
ASSAVYGLARETQY
>.|TRBV2|10|.
ASSEGAGEQF
>.|TRBV9|13|.
ASSPGQFYNSPLH
>.|TRBV23-1|11|.
ASSQSSSYEQY
>TRBD1|TRBV27|16|once
ASSLGLAGGFSYNEQF
>TRBD1|TRBV6-5|12|.
ASMWDSVSYEQY
>.|TRBV4-3|13|.
ASSQDLQGRYGYT
>.|TRBV27|13|.
ASSSSGPYNYGYT
>TRBD1|TRBV6-1|14|.
ASSEPTGFMNTEAF
>.|TRBV5-6|9|.
ASSSLDGYT
>.|TRBV27|14|.
ASSPLEGGRKETQY
>TRBD1|TRBV12-3/TRBV12-4|10|once
ASQGAETEAF
>.|TRBV7-2|13|.
ASSSGTTPRHEQF
>TRBD1|TRBV19|16|.
ATSGQGASGSPYNEQF
>.|TRBV14|13|.
ASSPYGARGTEAF
>TRBD1|TRBV7-2|12|.
ASSVGTGNQPQH
>TRBD2|TRBV19|15|.
ASSIDVALAREKTQY
>.|TRBV28|13|.
AEPRQPKDPYEQY